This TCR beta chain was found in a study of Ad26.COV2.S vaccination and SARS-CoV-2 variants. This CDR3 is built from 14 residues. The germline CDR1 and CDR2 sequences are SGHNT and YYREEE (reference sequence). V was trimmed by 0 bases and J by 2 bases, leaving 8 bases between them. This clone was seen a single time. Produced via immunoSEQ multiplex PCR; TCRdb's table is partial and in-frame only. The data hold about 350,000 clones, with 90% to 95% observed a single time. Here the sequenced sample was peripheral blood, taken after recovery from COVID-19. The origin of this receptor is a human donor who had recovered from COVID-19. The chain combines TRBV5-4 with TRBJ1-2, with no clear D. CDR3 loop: CASSLEAGNYGYTF. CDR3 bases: TGTGCCAGCAGCTTGGAGGCGGGGAACTATGGCTACACCTTC.